One and the same sample provided the 26 T cell receptor beta chains below, sequenced in a study of T cells expressing NK-cell markers. From the 5' RACE reads, TCRdb lists one entry per CDR3 protein and no DNA. Recorded for this sample: approximately 420,000 distinct CDR3 sequences. The sequenced sample was blood T cells: a sorted CD56 or NKG2C T cell subset, CD4+ or CD8+ T cells, or bulk PBMC T cells (not recorded which). The source is a woman aged 45-65 years in good health.

The gene calls are TRBV7-9 and TRBJ2-7; TCRdb indicates TRBD2, and absent DNA this call remains unverified. CDR3 length: 14 residues. The germline V gene has CDR1 SEHNR and CDR2 FQNEAQ (reference sequence). CDR3 loop: CATAPSGSPGEQYF.

The gene calls are TRBV2 and TRBJ2-1; as DNA is missing, the TRBD2 call by TCRdb cannot be tested. The germline V gene encodes CDR1 SNHLY and CDR2 FYNNEI. The CDR3 runs to 15 residues. This CDR3 reads CASSPRTSPGDEQFF. Combining the CDR3 with reference TRBV2 and TRBJ2-1 gives the whole variable domain EPEVTQTPSHQVTQMGQEVILRCVPISNHLYFYWYRQILGQKVEFLVSFYNNEISEKSEIFDDQFSVERPDGSNFTLKIRSTKLEDSAMYFCASSPRTSPGDEQFFGPGTRLTVL.

The gene calls are TRBV20-1 and TRBJ1-3; TCRdb outputs TRBD1, but without DNA this stays unchecked. This CDR3 has 16 residues. The germline gives CDR1 DFQATT, CDR2 SNEGSKA (reference sequence). The CDR3 is CSARGNRGAGGNTIYF.

The J gene is TRBJ2-3, the V gene TRBV6-6. CDR3 length: 15 amino acids. Looked up from germline, CDR1 is MNHNY and CDR2 is SVGAGI (reference sequence). CDR3 sequence: CASSYEITSGDTQYF.

The chain combines TRBV30 with TRBJ2-5; the TRBD1 assignment by TCRdb is unverifiable without DNA. The CDR3 is 11 amino acids. The V gene's germline CDR1 is GTSNPN and CDR2 SVGIG (reference sequence). CDR3 residues: CATSGGKTQYF.

This chain uses TRBV12-3 or TRBV12-4 with TRBJ1-5; TCRdb's D call of TRBD1 is untestable without DNA. The CDR3 spans 15 residues. Here the CDR3 reads CASSLRQGSNQPQHF.

The chain links TRBV5-5 to TRBJ2-1; TCRdb's D call of TRBD2 is untestable without DNA. Germline V gene data show CDR1 as SGHKS and CDR2 as YYEKEE (reference sequence). This CDR3 is 17 amino acids long. CDR3 loop: CASSLTSGAAQYNEQFF.

The rearrangement joins TRBV27 to TRBJ2-1; the D call of TRBD1 rests on TCRdb alone, since no DNA is present to check it. CDR1 is MNHEY and CDR2 is SMNVEV in the germline V gene (reference sequence). The CDR3 consists of 15 residues. CDR3: CASSLRDRGRDEQFF.

This chain joins TRBV5-1 and TRBJ2-1; TCRdb outputs TRBD2, but without DNA this stays unchecked. The V gene's germline CDR1 is SGHRS and CDR2 YFSETQ. CDR3 size: 15 residues. CDR3 sequence: CASSLRPTSFNEQFF.

The CDR3 spells CASSHFDGDTQYF. This chain uses TRBV5-6 with TRBJ2-3. Germline loops: CDR1 SGHDT, CDR2 YYEEEE. The CDR3 totals 13 residues. The full variable domain, in which reference TRBV5-6 and TRBJ2-3 provide the parts outside the CDR3, is DAGVTQSPTHLIKTRGQQVTLRCSPKSGHDTVSWYQQALGQGPQFIFQYYEEEERQRGNFPDRFSGHQFPNYSSELNVNALLLGDSALYLCASSHFDGDTQYFGPGTRLTVL.

The chain has TRBV12-3 or TRBV12-4 and TRBJ2-2; the D gene TCRdb calls, TRBD1, cannot be checked with no DNA. There are 15 residues in the CDR3. CDR3: CASSLGQGTTGELFF.

The V call is TRBV6-5, the J call TRBJ1-1; the D call of TRBD1 rests on TCRdb alone, since no DNA is present to check it. The CDR3 has 15 amino acids. Germline CDR1 and CDR2: MNHEY and SVGAGI. The CDR3 loop is CASSYRTAMNTEAFF.

CDR3 loop: CASSLTGGPNTGELFF. J is TRBJ2-2 and V is TRBV7-6; TCRdb indicates TRBD2, and absent DNA this call remains unverified. This CDR3 comprises 16 residues. Germline CDR1 and CDR2: SGHVS and FNYEAQ.

V gene TRBV19 combines with J gene TRBJ2-1; absent DNA, TCRdb's TRBD1 call cannot be checked. The CDR3 contains 14 residues. Per germline, CDR1 LNHDA and CDR2 SQIVND (reference sequence). The CDR3 protein is CASAPQTIHNEQFF.

V gene TRBV12-3 or TRBV12-4 combines with J gene TRBJ2-5. The CDR3 sequence is 17 residues long. The chain's CDR3 is CASSLISQSVHWETQYF.

This chain uses TRBV10-3 with TRBJ2-1; the TCRdb D gene call, TRBD2, has no DNA to confirm it. The CDR3 loop spans 16 amino acids. CDR1 is ENHRY, CDR2 SYGVKD, per germline. The CDR3 loop reads CAISLADPSSYNEQFF.

The J gene is TRBJ2-7, the V gene TRBV12-3 or TRBV12-4; the D call from TCRdb, TRBD1, cannot be confirmed without DNA. The CDR3 contains 14 residues. CDR3 sequence: CASNHAGRTYEQYF.

V and J are TRBV29-1 and TRBJ2-1; TCRdb names TRBD2, which stays unverified in the absence of DNA. Germline V gene data show CDR1 as SQVTM and CDR2 as ANQGSEA. This CDR3 contains 14 residues. CDR3 protein: CSGKTMEAYNEQFF.

The J gene is TRBJ1-4, the V gene TRBV4-1. The CDR3 spans 14 residues. CDR1 is MGHRA and CDR2 is YSYEKL in the germline V gene. This CDR3 is CASSQDLGDEKLFF.

The CDR3 spells CASSYPPLEYNEQFF. The rearrangement uses TRBV6-2 or TRBV6-3 and TRBJ2-1; the TCRdb D gene call, TRBD2, has no DNA to confirm it. Germline V gives CDR1 MNHEY, CDR2 SVGEGT. This CDR3 has 15 amino acids.

V usage is TRBV29-1 and J usage is TRBJ2-5; TCRdb picks TRBD2, but there is no DNA to check that call. This CDR3 region has 14 residues. Per germline, CDR1 SQVTM and CDR2 ANQGSEA. This chain's CDR3 is CSVVKGENKETQYF.

The chain joins TRBV6-7 to TRBJ1-5; without DNA, the TCRdb call of TRBD1 cannot be checked. TRBV6-7 qualifies as an ORF whose function is uncertain. The CDR3 has 15 amino acids. CDR3 sequence: CASTLRQKVGQPQHF.

The chain recombines TRBV11-3 with TRBJ2-7; the TCRdb D gene call, TRBD1, has no DNA to confirm it. The V gene's germline CDR1 is SGHNT and CDR2 YENEEA. This CDR3 has 15 residues. The chain's CDR3 is CASSLAASAPYEQYF.

V usage is TRBV12-3 or TRBV12-4 and J usage is TRBJ2-1; there is no DNA to check the TCRdb D call of TRBD2. CDR3 length: 15 amino acids. The CDR3 spells CASNVAGYLGHEQFF.

The chain couples TRBV5-1 to TRBJ1-4; without DNA, the TCRdb call of TRBD1 cannot be checked. The germline V gene encodes CDR1 SGHRS and CDR2 YFSETQ. This CDR3 region has 15 residues. The CDR3 sequence: CASSVRQGGNEKLFF.

This chain joins TRBV5-5 and TRBJ1-1; TCRdb gives TRBD1 as the D gene, but with no DNA this cannot be confirmed. CDR1 is SGHKS and CDR2 is YYEKEE in the germline V gene (reference sequence). This CDR3 comprises 15 residues. CDR3 protein: CASSLVGGPIREAFF.